The next 10 T cell receptor beta chains were all read from a single sample in a study of T cell clonotyping in hematopoietic cell transplantation. TCRdb's table, derived via immunoSEQ multiplex PCR, lists solely in-frame clones and lacks some. The table records 4,500 to 5,000 clones, about 90% of them present only once. Sequenced sample: peripheral blood mononuclear cells. The receptor set was obtained from a man aged 35 to 55 in good health. Some clones in this sample may be carry-over from other donors' samples.

The chain combines TRBV7-6 with TRBJ2-3, with TRBD2 matching over 7 bases. The CDR3 runs 15 residues. Germline V CDR1 and CDR2: SGHVS, FNYEAQ. The ends lost 5 bases at V and 7 bases at J; junction bases unmatched: 12. The DNA of the CDR3 is TGTGCCAGCAGCCCGGGGACTACCTCGGAATATACGCAGTATTTT. This gives the protein CASSPGTTSEYTQYF.

The J gene is TRBJ2-2, the V gene TRBV11-3; the D gene could be TRBD1 or TRBD2 (6 bases each). The germline V and J ends were trimmed by 5 bases and 3 bases, with 13 bases remaining between them. Germline CDR1 reads SGHNT; CDR2 reads YENEEA. This CDR3 is built from 15 residues. The CDR3 spells CASSRGGGHTGELFF. The CDR3 DNA sequence: TGTGCCAGCAGCCGAGGAGGGGGACACACCGGGGAGCTGTTTTTT.

The rearrangement links TRBV25-1 to TRBJ2-3, with TRBD2 identical over 8 bases. CDR1 is MGHDK, CDR2 SYGVNS, per germline. V gave up 4 bases and J gave up 8 bases; unmatched junction bases: 11. The CDR3 extends over 15 amino acids. For the CDR3, the DNA is TGTGCCAGCAGTGCGCGGGGGGCCATTTTCCCTACGCAGTATTTT. Translated: CASSARGAIFPTQYF.

The rearrangement uses TRBV7-8 and TRBJ2-2; possibly TRBD1 for D (5 bases). CDR3 length equals 20 residues. V lost 5 bases and J 6 bases, leaving 31 bases between the germline ends. From germline, CDR1 is SGHVS and CDR2 FQNEAQ. CDR3 bases: TGTGCCAGCAGCCCCCGACGTAAGACAGCCCAAACCCTTAACCCCGGGGAGCTGTTTTTT. This gives the protein CASSPRRKTAQTLNPGELFF.

CDR3 sequence (DNA): TGTGCCACCGGGACAGGGTTGTCCAAAGAGACCCAGTACTTC. This gives the protein CATGTGLSKETQYF. This chain uses TRBV6-7 with TRBJ2-5; TRBD1 aligns across 9 bases. TRBV6-7 counts as an open reading frame of uncertain function. The length of the CDR3 is 14 residues. The V gene end was trimmed by 10 bases and the J gene end by 3 bases; junction bases not matched to a gene: 9.

J is TRBJ2-5 and V is TRBV4-3; D not certain. V was cut by 1 base and J by 3 bases, with 12 bases left in between. The CDR3 is made up of 15 amino acids. The germline CDR1 and CDR2 sequences are LGHNA and YSLEER. The CDR3 sequence is CASSQAAGREETQYF. CDR3 coding DNA: TGCGCCAGCAGCCAAGCGGCAGGTCGGGAAGAGACCCAGTACTTC.

The chain uses TRBV5-1 and TRBJ1-4, with a tentative D call TRBD1 (5 bases). The CDR3 runs 13 residues. V was shortened by 4 bases and J by 8 bases, with 12 bases between the two germline ends. In germline, CDR1 is SGHRS, CDR2 YFSETQ. CDR3 sequence (DNA): TGCGCCAGCAGCGTAGGACGGGACGAAAAACTGTTTTTT. The encoded protein is CASSVGRDEKLFF.

The J gene is TRBJ2-7, the V gene TRBV2, with 7 nucleotides matching TRBD2. V lost 8 bases, J lost 5 bases, and 6 bases stayed unmatched. CDR1 and CDR2 from the germline V gene are SNHLY and FYNNEI. The CDR3 runs 12 residues. The CDR3 DNA reads TGTGCCAGCTCTAGCGGTCTGGACGAGCAGTACTTC. It yields the protein CASSSGLDEQYF. The full variable domain, in which reference TRBV2 and TRBJ2-7 provide the parts outside the CDR3, is EPEVTQTPSHQVTQMGQEVILRCVPISNHLYFYWYRQILGQKVEFLVSFYNNEISEKSEIFDDQFSVERPDGSNFTLKIRSTKLEDSAMYFCASSSGLDEQYFGPGTRLTVT.

The rearrangement uses TRBV5-1 and TRBJ2-3; TRBD2 aligns across 8 bases. Germline CDR1 is SGHRS and CDR2 is YFSETQ. The V gene end was trimmed by 2 bases and the J gene end by 6 bases; junction bases not matched to a gene: 5. This CDR3 comprises 14 residues. As DNA, the CDR3 is TGCGCCAGCAGCTTACCCGGGGGGGCCGATACGCAGTATTTT. It yields the protein CASSLPGGADTQYF.

This rearrangement joins TRBV7-2 to TRBJ1-2; a possible D gene is TRBD1 (5 bases). The CDR3 loop spans 14 amino acids. Germline V gene sequence: CDR1 SGHTA, CDR2 FQGNSA. V was shortened by 2 bases and J by 3 bases, with 10 bases between the two germline ends. CDR3 protein: CASSLWGEDYGYTF. The CDR3 bases are TGTGCCAGCAGCTTATGGGGGGAGGACTATGGCTACACCTTC.